Listed below are T cell receptor beta chains from one sample, sequenced in a study of blood T cell repertoires in COVID-19. Measured with immunoSEQ multiplex PCR; TCRdb has only the in-frame clones, and not every one. The sample includes some 80,000 clones, approximately 80% of them seen just once. Sequencing input: peripheral blood. Receptors were obtained from a human donor in a cohort sampled during active COVID-19. The CDR3 runs from the conserved cysteine through the conserved F or W. The D gene is left open where the match is weak. Not every row has a clone size; where given, it reads once, few, many or a size class.

14	TRBV28	.	.	TRBJ1-4	TGTGCCAGCAGCCCCCCGGGGGATAATGAAAAACTGTTTTTT	CASSPPGDNEKLFF
15	TRBV9	TRBD1	.	TRBJ1-1	TGTGCCAGCAGCGCCCAGGGGACAGGGGTCACGGAAGCTTTCTTT	CASSAQGTGVTEAFF
19	TRBV6-2/TRBV6-3	.	.	TRBJ1-5	TGTGCCAGCAGTTACTCGAGTGACAGCTTCCGAAGTTCGGCTCAGCCCCAGCATTTT	CASSYSSDSFRSSAQPQHF
13	TRBV19	.	few	TRBJ2-1	TGTGCCAGTAGTATAGTTCTTAACATTGAGCAGTTCTTC	CASSIVLNIEQFF
18	TRBV14	.	few	TRBJ1-5	TGTGCCAGCAGCCAAGCCGAGTTAAAGACAGGCCCCAATCAGCCCCAGCATTTT	CASSQAELKTGPNQPQHF
18	TRBV11-3	TRBD2	.	TRBJ2-3	TGTGCCAGCAGTCCTGGGACTAGCGGGAGGTTTGACACAGATACGCAGTATTTT	CASSPGTSGRFDTDTQYF
19	TRBV5-4	TRBD2	.	TRBJ2-1	TGTGCCAGCACCGGGGTGGGACTAGCGGCCACGAGCTCCTACAATGAGCAGTTCTTC	CASTGVGLAATSSYNEQFF
13	TRBV2	TRBD2	.	TRBJ2-2	TGTGCCAGCCGGGTAGCGGGCACCGGGGAGCTGTTTTTT	CASRVAGTGELFF
16	TRBV5-1	.	.	TRBJ1-2	TGCGCCAGCAGCTCAAGCGGGTCCCGCTCTATCTATGGCTACACCTTC	CASSSSGSRSIYGYTF
14	TRBV28	.	.	TRBJ1-4	TGTGCCAGCAGTTTATTAGCAGGGGATGAAAAACTGTTTTTT	CASSLLAGDEKLFF
14	TRBV9	.	.	TRBJ2-1	TGTGCCAGCAGCGTAGCTACCGGGGGCAATGAGCAGTTCTTC	CASSVATGGNEQFF
15	TRBV2	TRBD2	.	TRBJ2-1	TGTGCCACCACCACTCTAGCGGGAGAGGGGAATGAGCAGTTCTTC	CATTTLAGEGNEQFF
15	TRBV11-3	.	.	TRBJ2-1	TGTGCCAGCAGCATCCTAGCGTTTCCCTACAATGAGCAGTTCTTC	CASSILAFPYNEQFF